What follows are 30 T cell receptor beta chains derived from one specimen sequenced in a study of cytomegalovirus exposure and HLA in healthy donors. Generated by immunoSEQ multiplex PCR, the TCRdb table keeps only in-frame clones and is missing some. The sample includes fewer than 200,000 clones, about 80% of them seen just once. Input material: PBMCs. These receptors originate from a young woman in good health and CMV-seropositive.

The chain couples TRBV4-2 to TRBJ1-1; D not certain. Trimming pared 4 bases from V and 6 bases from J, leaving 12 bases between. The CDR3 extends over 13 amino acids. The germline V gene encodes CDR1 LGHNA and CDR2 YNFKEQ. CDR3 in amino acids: CASSPDGRPEAFF. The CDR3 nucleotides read TGTGCCAGCAGCCCGGATGGGAGACCTGAAGCTTTCTTT.

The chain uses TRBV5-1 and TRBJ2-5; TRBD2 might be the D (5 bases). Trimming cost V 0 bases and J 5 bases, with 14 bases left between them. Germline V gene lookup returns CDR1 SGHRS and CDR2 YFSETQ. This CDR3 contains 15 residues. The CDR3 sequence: CASSLGGTSLETQYF. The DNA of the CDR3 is TGCGCCAGCAGCTTGGGGGGAACTAGTTTGGAGACCCAGTACTTC. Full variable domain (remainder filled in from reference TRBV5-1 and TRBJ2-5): KAGVTQTPRYLIKTRGQQVTLSCSPISGHRSVSWYQQTPGQGLQFLFEYFSETQRNKGNFPGRFSGRQFSNSRSEMNVSTLELGDSALYLCASSLGGTSLETQYFGPGTRLLVL.

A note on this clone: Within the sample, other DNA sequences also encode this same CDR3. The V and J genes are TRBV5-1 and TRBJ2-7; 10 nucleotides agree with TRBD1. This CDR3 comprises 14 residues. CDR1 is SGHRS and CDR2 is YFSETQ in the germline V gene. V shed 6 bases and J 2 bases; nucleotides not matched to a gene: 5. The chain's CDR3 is CASTSGTGAYEQYF. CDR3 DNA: TGCGCCAGCACAAGCGGGACAGGGGCCTACGAGCAGTACTTC.

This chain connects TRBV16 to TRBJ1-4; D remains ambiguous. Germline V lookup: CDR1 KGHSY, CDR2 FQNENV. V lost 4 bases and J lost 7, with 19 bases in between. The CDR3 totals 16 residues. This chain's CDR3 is CASSPEAGRGSEKLFF. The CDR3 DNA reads TGTGCCAGCAGCCCCGAAGCGGGCAGAGGGAGTGAAAAACTGTTTTTT.

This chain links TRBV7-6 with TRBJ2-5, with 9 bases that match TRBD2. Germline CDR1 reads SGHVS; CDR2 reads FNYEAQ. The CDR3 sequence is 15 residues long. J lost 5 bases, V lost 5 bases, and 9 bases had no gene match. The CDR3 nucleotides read TGTGCCAGCAGCGGCATAGCGGGGGCGGGGGAGACCCAGTACTTC. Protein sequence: CASSGIAGAGETQYF.

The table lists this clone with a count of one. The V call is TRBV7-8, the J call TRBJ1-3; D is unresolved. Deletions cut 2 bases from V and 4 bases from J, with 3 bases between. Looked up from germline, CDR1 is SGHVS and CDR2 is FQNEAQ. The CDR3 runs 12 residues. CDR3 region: CASSLQGNTIYF. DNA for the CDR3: TGTGCCAGCAGCTTACAAGGAAACACCATATATTTT. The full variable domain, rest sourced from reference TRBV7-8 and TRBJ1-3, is GAGVSQSPRYKVAKRGQDVALRCDPISGHVSLFWYQQALGQGPEFLTYFQNEAQLDKSGLPSDRFFAERPEGSVSTLKIQRTQQEDSAVYLCASSLQGNTIYFGEGSWLTVV.

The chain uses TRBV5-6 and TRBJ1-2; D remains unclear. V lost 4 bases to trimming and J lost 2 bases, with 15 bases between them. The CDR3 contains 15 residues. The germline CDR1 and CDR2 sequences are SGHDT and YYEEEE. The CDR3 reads CASSPLAGSNYGYTF. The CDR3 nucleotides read TGTGCCAGCAGCCCCCTGGCAGGATCAAACTATGGCTACACCTTC.

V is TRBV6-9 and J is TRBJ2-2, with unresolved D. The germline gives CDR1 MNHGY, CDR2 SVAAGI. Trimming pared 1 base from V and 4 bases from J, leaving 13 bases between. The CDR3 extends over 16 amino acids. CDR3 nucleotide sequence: TGTGCCAGCAGTTATTTTGACCCGACACCCACCGGGGAGCTGTTTTTT. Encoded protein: CASSYFDPTPTGELFF.

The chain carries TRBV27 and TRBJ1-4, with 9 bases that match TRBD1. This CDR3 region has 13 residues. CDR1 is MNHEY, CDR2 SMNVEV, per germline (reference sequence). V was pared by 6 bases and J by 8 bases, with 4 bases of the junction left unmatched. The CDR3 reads CASRGQGDEKLFF. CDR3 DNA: TGTGCCAGCAGGGGACAGGGTGACGAAAAACTGTTTTTT.

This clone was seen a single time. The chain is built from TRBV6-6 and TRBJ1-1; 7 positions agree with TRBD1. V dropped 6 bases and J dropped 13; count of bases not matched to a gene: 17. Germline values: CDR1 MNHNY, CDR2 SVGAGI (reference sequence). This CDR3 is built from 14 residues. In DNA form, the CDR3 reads TGTGCCAGCAGGGGCCCCGGGACAGCCCCATTTGGTTTCTTT. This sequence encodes CASRGPGTAPFGFF.

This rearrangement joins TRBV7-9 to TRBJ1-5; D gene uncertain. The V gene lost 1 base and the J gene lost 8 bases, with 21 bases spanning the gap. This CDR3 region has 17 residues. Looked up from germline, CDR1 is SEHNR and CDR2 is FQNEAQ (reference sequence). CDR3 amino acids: CASSLGGGSTLREPQHF. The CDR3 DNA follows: TGTGCCAGCAGCTTAGGGGGAGGCTCGACCCTGAGGGAGCCCCAGCATTTT.

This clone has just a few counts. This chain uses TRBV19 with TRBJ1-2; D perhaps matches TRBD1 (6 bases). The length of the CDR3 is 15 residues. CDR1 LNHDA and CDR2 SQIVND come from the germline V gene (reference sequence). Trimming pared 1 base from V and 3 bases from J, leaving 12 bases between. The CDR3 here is CASSIGVPGDYGYTF. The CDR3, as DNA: TGTGCCAGTAGTATAGGAGTTCCAGGGGACTATGGCTACACCTTC.

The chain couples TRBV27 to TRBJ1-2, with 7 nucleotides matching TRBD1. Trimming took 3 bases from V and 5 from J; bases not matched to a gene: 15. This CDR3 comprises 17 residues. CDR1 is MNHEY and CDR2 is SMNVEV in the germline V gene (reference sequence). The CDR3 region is CASSFRTGRNREYGYTF. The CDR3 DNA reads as TGTGCCAGCAGTTTCAGGACAGGTCGAAACAGGGAGTATGGCTACACCTTC.

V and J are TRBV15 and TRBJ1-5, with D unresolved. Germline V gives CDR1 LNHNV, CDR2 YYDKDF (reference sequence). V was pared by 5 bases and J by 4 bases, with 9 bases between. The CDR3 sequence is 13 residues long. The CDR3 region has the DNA TGTGCCACCAGCGTACAGCATAATCAGCCCCAGCATTTT. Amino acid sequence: CATSVQHNQPQHF.

CDR3 amino acids: CASREAGASYEQYF. CDR3 DNA: TGTGCCAGCAGGGAGGCGGGGGCCTCCTACGAGCAGTACTTC. The V gene is TRBV6-1, the J gene TRBJ2-7, with a tentative D call TRBD2 (7 bases). V shed 6 bases and J shed 0 bases, with 12 bases lying between them. In germline, CDR1 is MNHNS, CDR2 SASEGT. This CDR3 is 14 amino acids long.

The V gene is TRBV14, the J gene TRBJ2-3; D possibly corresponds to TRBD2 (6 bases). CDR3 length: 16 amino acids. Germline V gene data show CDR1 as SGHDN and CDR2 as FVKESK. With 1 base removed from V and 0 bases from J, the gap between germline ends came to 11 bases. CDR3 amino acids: CASSQARGGSTDTQYF. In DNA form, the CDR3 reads TGTGCCAGCAGCCAAGCGCGGGGTGGGAGCACAGATACGCAGTATTTT.

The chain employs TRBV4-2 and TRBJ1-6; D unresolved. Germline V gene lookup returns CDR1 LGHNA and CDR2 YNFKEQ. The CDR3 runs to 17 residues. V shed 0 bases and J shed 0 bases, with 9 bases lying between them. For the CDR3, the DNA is TGTGCCAGCAGCCAAGATCTTAGAAGCTCCTATAATTCACCCCTCCACTTT. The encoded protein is CASSQDLRSSYNSPLHF.

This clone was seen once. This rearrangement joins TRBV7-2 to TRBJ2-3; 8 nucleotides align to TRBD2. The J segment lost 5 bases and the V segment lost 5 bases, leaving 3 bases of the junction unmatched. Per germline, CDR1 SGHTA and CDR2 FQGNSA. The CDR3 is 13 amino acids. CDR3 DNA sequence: TGTGCCAGCAGCAGACTAGCGAGAGATACGCAGTATTTT. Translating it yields CASSRLARDTQYF.

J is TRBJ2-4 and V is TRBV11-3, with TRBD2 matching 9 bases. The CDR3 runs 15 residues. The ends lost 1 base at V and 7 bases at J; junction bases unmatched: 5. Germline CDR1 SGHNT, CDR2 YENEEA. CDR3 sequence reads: CASSLGGGAGNIQYF. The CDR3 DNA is TGTGCCAGCAGCTTAGGCGGGGGGGCAGGTAACATTCAGTACTTC.

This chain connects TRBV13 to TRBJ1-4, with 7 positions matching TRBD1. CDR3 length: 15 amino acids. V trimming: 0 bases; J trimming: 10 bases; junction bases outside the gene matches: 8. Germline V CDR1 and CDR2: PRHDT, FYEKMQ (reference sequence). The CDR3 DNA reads TGTGCCAGCAGCTTAGGTCAGGGGGATGGCGGAAAACTGTTTTTT. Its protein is CASSLGQGDGGKLFF. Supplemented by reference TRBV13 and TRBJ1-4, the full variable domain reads AAGVIQSPRHLIKEKRETATLKCYPIPRHDTVYWYQQGPGQDPQFLISFYEKMQSDKGSIPDRFSAQQFSDYHSELNMSSLELGDSALYFCASSLGQGDGGKLFFGSGTQLSVL.

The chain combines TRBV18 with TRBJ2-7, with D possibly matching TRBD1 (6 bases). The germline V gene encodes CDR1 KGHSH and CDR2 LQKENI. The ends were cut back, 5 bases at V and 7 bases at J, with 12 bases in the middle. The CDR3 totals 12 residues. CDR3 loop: CASSTDRIEQYF. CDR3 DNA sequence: TGTGCCAGCTCAACAGACAGGATAGAGCAGTACTTC.

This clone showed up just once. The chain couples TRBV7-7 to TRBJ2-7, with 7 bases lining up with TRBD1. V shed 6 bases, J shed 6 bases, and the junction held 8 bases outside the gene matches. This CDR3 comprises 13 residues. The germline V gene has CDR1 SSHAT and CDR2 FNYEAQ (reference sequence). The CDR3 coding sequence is TGTGCCAGCAGTTTAACGACAGGGCGCGAGCAGTACTTC. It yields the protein CASSLTTGREQYF.

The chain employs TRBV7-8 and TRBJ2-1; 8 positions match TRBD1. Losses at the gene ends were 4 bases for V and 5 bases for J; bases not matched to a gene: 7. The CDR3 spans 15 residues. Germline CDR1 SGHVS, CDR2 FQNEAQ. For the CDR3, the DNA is TGTGCCAGCAGCTACTCAGGGGGCCGGGACAATGAGCAGTTCTTC. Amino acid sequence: CASSYSGGRDNEQFF.

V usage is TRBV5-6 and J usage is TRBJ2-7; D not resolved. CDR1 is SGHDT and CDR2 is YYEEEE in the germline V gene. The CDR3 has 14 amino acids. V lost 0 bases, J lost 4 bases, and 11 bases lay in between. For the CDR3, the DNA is TGTGCCAGCAGCTTGGGGGCAGCTTATTACGAGCAGTACTTC. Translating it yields CASSLGAAYYEQYF.

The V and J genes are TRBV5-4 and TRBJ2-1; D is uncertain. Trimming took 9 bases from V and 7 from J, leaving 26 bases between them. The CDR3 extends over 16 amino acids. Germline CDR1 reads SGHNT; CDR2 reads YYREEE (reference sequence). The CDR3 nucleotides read TGTGCCACCATACCTAACCCACGCGCTAGTCTGAATGAGCAGTTCTTC. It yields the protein CATIPNPRASLNEQFF.

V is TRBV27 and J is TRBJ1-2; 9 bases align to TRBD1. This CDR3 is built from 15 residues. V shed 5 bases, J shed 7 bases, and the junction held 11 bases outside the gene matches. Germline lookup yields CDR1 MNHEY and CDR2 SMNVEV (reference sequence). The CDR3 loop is CASSPDRGSISGYTF. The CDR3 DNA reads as TGTGCCAGCAGTCCGGACAGGGGTTCGATTTCTGGCTACACCTTC.

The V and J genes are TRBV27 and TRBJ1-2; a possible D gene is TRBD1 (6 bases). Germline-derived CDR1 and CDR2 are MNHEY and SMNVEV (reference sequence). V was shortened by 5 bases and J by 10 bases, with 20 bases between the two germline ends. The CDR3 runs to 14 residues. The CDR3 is CASSPTITGNDYTF. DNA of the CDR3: TGTGCCAGCAGTCCTACCATAACAGGGAACGACTACACCTTC.

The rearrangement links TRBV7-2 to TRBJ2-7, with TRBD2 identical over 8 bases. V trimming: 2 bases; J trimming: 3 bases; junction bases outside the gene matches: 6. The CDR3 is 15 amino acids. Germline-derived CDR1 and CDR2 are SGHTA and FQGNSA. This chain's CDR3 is CASSLRAGEIYEQYF. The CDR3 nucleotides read TGTGCCAGCAGCTTACGAGCGGGGGAGATCTACGAGCAGTACTTC. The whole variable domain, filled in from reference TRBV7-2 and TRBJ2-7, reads GAGVSQSPSNKVTEKGKDVELRCDPISGHTALYWYRQSLGQGLEFLIYFQGNSAPDKSGLPSDRFSAERTGGSVSTLTIQRTQQEDSAVYLCASSLRAGEIYEQYFGPGTRLTVT.

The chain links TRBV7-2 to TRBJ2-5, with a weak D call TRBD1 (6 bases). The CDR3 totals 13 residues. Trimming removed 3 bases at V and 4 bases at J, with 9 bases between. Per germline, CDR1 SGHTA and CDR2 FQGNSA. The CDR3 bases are TGTGCCAGCAGCTTTCAGGGGATAGAGACCCAGTACTTC. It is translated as CASSFQGIETQYF.

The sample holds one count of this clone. CDR3 bases: TGTGCCAGCAGCTTACGGCAGGAGAACACCGGGGAGCTGTTTTTT. Translating gives CASSLRQENTGELFF. The V and J genes are TRBV7-9 and TRBJ2-2; D unclear. Looked up from germline, CDR1 is SEHNR and CDR2 is FQNEAQ (reference sequence). The CDR3 length is 15 residues. V lost 2 bases and J lost 1, with 8 bases in between.